This passage covers 6 T cell receptor beta chains from one sample sequenced in a study of T cells after yellow fever vaccination. MiXCR was run by TCRdb on the 5' RACE reads, yielding one entry per CDR3 protein. The sample carries about 320,000 distinct CDR3 sequences, around 7% recorded once. Specimen: PBMCs, collected roughly 45 days after the first yellow fever vaccination. The receptor source for this set is a man aged 18 to 29 who received the YFV17D yellow fever vaccine.

In regard to this clonotype: An end of the junction does not agree with germline; a read error may underlie this. The V call is TRBV5-8, the J call TRBJ1-6; 8 bases agree with TRBD1. CDR1 and CDR2 (germline): SGHTS, YDEGEE. The CDR3 has 14 residues. CDR3 DNA: TGTGCCATCAGCTTTGGACAGGGAGATTCACCCCTCCACTTT. Translated, it gives CAISFGQGDSPLHF.

V gene TRBV28 combines with J gene TRBJ1-2; D is uncertain. Germline V lookup: CDR1 MDHEN, CDR2 SYDVKM. Deletions cut 6 bases from V and 8 bases from J, with 25 bases between. CDR3 length: 16 amino acids. CDR3: CASSRLTRDLGTGYTF. CDR3 bases: TGTGCCAGCAGCCGCCTCACCCGGGATCTCGGTACGGGCTACACCTTC.

The sample holds a few counts of this clonotype. This sequence joins TRBV10-3 and TRBJ2-7; the match to TRBD1 covers 8 bases. Trimming took 6 bases from V and 2 from J; bases not matched to a gene: 6. Looked up from germline, CDR1 is ENHRY and CDR2 is SYGVKD. The CDR3 covers 14 residues. The CDR3 loop is CAISPGQGTYEQYV. The CDR3 DNA sequence: TGTGCCATCAGCCCCGGACAGGGAACCTACGAGCAGTACGTC.

This clonotype was recorded a few times. The chain's CDR3 is CASSSGVGEQYF. The CDR3 DNA follows: TGTGCCAGCAGTAGCGGGGTAGGGGAGCAGTACTTC. V and J are TRBV25-1 and TRBJ2-7; 7 bases are a match to TRBD2. The germline V gene has CDR1 MGHDK and CDR2 SYGVNS. The V and J ends lost 5 bases and 7 bases, in that order; junction bases with no gene match: 5. The CDR3 totals 12 residues.

This sequence joins TRBV6-2 or TRBV6-3 and TRBJ2-1; D is uncertain. CDR1 MNHEY and CDR2 SVGEGT come from the germline V gene. V was clipped by 0 bases and J by 12 bases, with 15 bases between them. The CDR3 consists of 14 residues. The CDR3: CASSYSWTEESQFF. The DNA of the CDR3 is TGTGCCAGCAGTTACTCATGGACGGAAGAGTCGCAGTTCTTC.

The V and J genes are TRBV7-2 and TRBJ2-1; no reliable D call. The CDR3 is 15 residues long. The V and J ends lost 7 bases and 4 bases respectively, with 17 bases between them. CDR1 and CDR2 (germline): SGHTA, FQGNSA. The CDR3 nucleotides read TGTGCCAGCACCCCGAGGCCATCTAGTTACAATGAGCAGTTCTTC. Protein: CASTPRPSSYNEQFF.